Below, 27 T cell receptor beta chains from the same sample are listed, as sequenced in a study of T cell responses to AZD1222 COVID-19 vaccine. The table came from immunoSEQ multiplex PCR; TCRdb's copy has only in-frame clones and leaves some out. This sample has about 100,000 clones; about 87% occur once, and the top ten carry about 3.3%. The sequencing here drew on peripheral blood, taken on day 0 of AZD1222 vaccination. The receptors originated from an adult in good health.

CDR3 DNA: TGTGCCAGCAGCGTCGGACTAGCGGACACAGATACGCAGTATTTT. Its translation is CASSVGLADTDTQYF. The rearrangement joins TRBV7-9 to TRBJ2-3; 10 positions agree with TRBD2. The length of the CDR3 is 15 residues. The germline V gene has CDR1 SEHNR and CDR2 FQNEAQ (reference sequence). V shed 5 bases and J 2 bases; nucleotides not matched to a gene: 4.

This chain connects TRBV11-1 to TRBJ2-5, with no clear D. The CDR3 consists of 12 residues. Germline V gene lookup returns CDR1 SGHAT and CDR2 FQDESV (reference sequence). V dropped 5 bases and J dropped 4 bases, with 8 bases sitting between them. The CDR3 loop reads CASSTPGETQYF. CDR3 in DNA: TGTGCCAGCAGCACCCCTGGAGAGACCCAGTACTTC. The variable domain in full, with the rest retrieved from reference TRBV11-1 and TRBJ2-5, is EAEVAQSPRYKITEKSQAVAFWCDPISGHATLYWYRQILGQGPELLVQFQDESVVDDSQLPKDRFSAERLKGVDSTLKIQPAELGDSAMYLCASSTPGETQYFGPGTRLLVL.

This chain uses TRBV19 with TRBJ2-7; 7 positions agree with TRBD2. The CDR3 is 13 amino acids. The V and J ends lost 4 bases and 3 bases, in that order; junction bases with no gene match: 3. The germline CDR1 and CDR2 sequences are LNHDA and SQIVND (reference sequence). Here the CDR3 reads CASSTGTNYEQYF. The CDR3 nucleotides read TGTGCCAGTAGTACAGGGACTAACTACGAGCAGTACTTC.

This chain links TRBV7-6 with TRBJ2-5; tentatively, D is TRBD1 or TRBD2 (5 bases each). Germline-derived CDR1 and CDR2 are SGHVS and FNYEAQ. V lost 5 bases and J 9 bases, leaving 13 bases between the germline ends. The CDR3 consists of 12 residues. The CDR3 loop reads CASSLSGTAQYF. The CDR3 nucleotides read TGTGCCAGCAGCCTTTCGGGGACGGCCCAGTACTTC.

The chain combines TRBV19 with TRBJ2-3; 8 nucleotides match TRBD1. In germline, CDR1 is LNHDA, CDR2 SQIVND (reference sequence). This CDR3 spans 14 amino acids. After removal of 10 bases from V and 0 bases from J, the junction contained 6 bases not matched to a gene. The CDR3 sequence is CATTWTGSTDTQYF. The DNA of the CDR3 is TGTGCCACAACTTGGACAGGGAGCACAGATACGCAGTATTTT.

The V gene is TRBV6-5, the J gene TRBJ2-2, with TRBD1 matching over 10 bases. J gave up 4 bases and V 7 bases, and 3 bases lay outside the gene matches. CDR3 size: 14 residues. Germline CDR1 and CDR2: MNHEY and SVGAGI. The CDR3 is CASTWDRGTGELFF. DNA of the CDR3: TGTGCCAGCACCTGGGACAGGGGCACCGGGGAGCTGTTTTTT.

The rearrangement uses TRBV11-2 and TRBJ2-2; D is undetermined. CDR3 size: 15 residues. The V gene lost 0 bases and the J gene lost 4 bases, with 9 bases spanning the gap. Per the germline V gene, CDR1 is SGHAT and CDR2 is FQNNGV. The CDR3 spells CASSLDLLATGELFF. The CDR3 nucleotides are TGTGCCAGCAGCTTAGATCTATTGGCCACCGGGGAGCTGTTTTTT.

This rearrangement joins TRBV11-1 to TRBJ2-1, with a tentative D call TRBD2 (5 bases). V lost 3 bases to trimming and J lost 9 bases, with 9 bases between them. The CDR3 consists of 12 residues. Germline lookup yields CDR1 SGHAT and CDR2 FQDESV (reference sequence). The CDR3 nucleotides are TGTGCCAGCAGCTTCCGGGGATCTGAGCAGTTCTTC. Translating gives CASSFRGSEQFF.

This clone came up a few times. The chain recombines TRBV6-2 or TRBV6-3 with TRBJ2-2, with D tentatively TRBD1 (5 bases). The germline CDR1 and CDR2 sequences are MNHEY and SVGEGT. The V gene lost 1 base and the J gene lost 2 bases, with 8 bases spanning the gap. The length of the CDR3 is 15 residues. In nucleotides, the CDR3 is TGTGCCAGCAGTTACTTGCAGGGAAACACCGGGGAGCTGTTTTTT. It specifies CASSYLQGNTGELFF.

The chain carries TRBV5-1 and TRBJ1-2; TRBD1 matches 7 bases. CDR1 and CDR2 (germline): SGHRS, YFSETQ. Losses at the gene ends were 0 bases for V and 3 bases for J; bases not matched to a gene: 2. The CDR3 is 14 amino acids. The CDR3 nucleotides are TGCGCCAGCAGCTTGGGTGGGACAGACTATGGCTACACCTTC. Translation gives CASSLGGTDYGYTF. Looking up the rest from reference TRBV5-1 and TRBJ1-2 gives the full variable domain: KAGVTQTPRYLIKTRGQQVTLSCSPISGHRSVSWYQQTPGQGLQFLFEYFSETQRNKGNFPGRFSGRQFSNSRSEMNVSTLELGDSALYLCASSLGGTDYGYTFGSGTRLTVV.

V usage is TRBV29-1 and J usage is TRBJ2-7, with 12 bases fitting TRBD2. Trimming at V came to 5 bases and at J to 7 bases, leaving 6 bases not matched to a gene. Germline V gives CDR1 SQVTM, CDR2 ANQGSEA. The CDR3 totals 13 residues. The CDR3 DNA sequence: TGCAGCGTTTCTAGCGGGGGGGCGAGGGAGCAGTACTTC. It codes for CSVSSGGAREQYF.

The rearrangement uses TRBV11-3 and TRBJ1-2, with TRBD1 matching 8 bases. Trimming at V came to 2 bases and at J to 5 bases, leaving 7 bases not matched to a gene. The V gene's germline CDR1 is SGHNT and CDR2 YENEEA. The CDR3 spans 15 residues. In nucleotides, the CDR3 is TGTGCCAGCAGCTTACCAGGGGGCATTCGGTATGGCTACACCTTC. Its protein product is CASSLPGGIRYGYTF.

Comment on this clone: A junction boundary mismatches the germline segment, possibly from a read error. The rearrangement joins TRBV29-1 to TRBJ2-5, with 9 bases lining up with TRBD1. CDR3 length equals 13 residues. Looked up from germline, CDR1 is SQVTM and CDR2 is ANQGSEA. The CDR3 nucleotides read TGCAGCGGTGAAACAGGGGGCGCAGAGACCCAGTACTTC. This translates into CSGETGGAETQYF.

The chain joins TRBV21-1 to TRBJ1-6. TRBV21-1 is labeled a pseudogene. This CDR3 region has 13 residues. The CDR3, as DNA: TGTGCCAGGATGTTCCCCTATAATTCACCCCTCCACTTT. This encodes CARMFPYNSPLHF.

This CDR3 reads CASSRSHLNEKLFF. The CDR3 DNA reads TGTGCCAGCAGCCGAAGCCACCTGAATGAAAAACTGTTTTTT. V usage is TRBV9 and J usage is TRBJ1-4; D gene uncertain. V lost 4 bases, J lost 5 bases, and 12 bases lay in between. The CDR3 covers 14 residues. Germline V CDR1 and CDR2: SGDLS, YYNGEE.

The rearrangement joins TRBV19 to TRBJ1-5; D gene unclear. This CDR3 has 12 amino acids. CDR1 and CDR2 from the germline V gene are LNHDA and SQIVND (reference sequence). Trimming took 4 bases from V and 9 from J, leaving 10 bases between them. This CDR3 is CASSTALGPQHF. The CDR3, as DNA: TGTGCCAGTAGTACTGCCTTGGGGCCCCAGCATTTT.

The J gene is TRBJ1-3, the V gene TRBV4-3; 9 bases map to TRBD1. Unmatched junction bases numbered 2, after V lost 5 bases and J lost 0 bases. Looked up from germline, CDR1 is LGHNA and CDR2 is YSLEER. The CDR3 runs to 15 residues. CDR3: CASSATGGSGNTIYF. Written as DNA, the CDR3 is TGCGCCAGCAGCGCGACAGGGGGCTCTGGAAACACCATATATTTT.

This clone occurred once. The gene calls are TRBV19 and TRBJ2-1; no reliable D call. Trimming removed 5 bases from V and 5 bases from J, with 13 bases in between. CDR3 length: 14 residues. Germline assignment: CDR1 LNHDA and CDR2 SQIVND (reference sequence). The CDR3 protein is CASSSRQVNNEQFF. The DNA of the CDR3 is TGTGCCAGTAGTTCCCGCCAGGTTAACAATGAGCAGTTCTTC.

The J gene is TRBJ1-2, the V gene TRBV28, with D maybe TRBD1 (6 bases). CDR3 length: 13 residues. Germline CDR1 is MDHEN and CDR2 is SYDVKM. The V and J ends lost 4 bases and 4 bases respectively, with 10 bases between them. CDR3 sequence: CASSSGVAYGYTF. The CDR3, as DNA: TGTGCCAGCAGTTCAGGGGTGGCCTATGGCTACACCTTC.

This chain joins TRBV27 and TRBJ2-2, with unresolved D. Deletions cut 3 bases from V and 7 bases from J, with 6 bases between. The CDR3 runs to 12 residues. The germline gives CDR1 MNHEY, CDR2 SMNVEV (reference sequence). The CDR3 sequence: CASSLEGGELFF. The CDR3 DNA sequence: TGTGCCAGCAGTTTGGAAGGCGGGGAGCTGTTTTTT.

The chain couples TRBV10-3 to TRBJ1-2; a possible D gene is TRBD1 (5 bases). Germline V lookup: CDR1 ENHRY, CDR2 SYGVKD. The germline V and J ends were trimmed by 3 bases and 2 bases, with 13 bases remaining between them. The CDR3 covers 15 residues. The CDR3 region has the DNA TGTGCCATCAGTGAACGGGGGAGCATCAACTATGGCTACACCTTC. As protein: CAISERGSINYGYTF.

The CDR3 here is CATSRDLAANYGYTF. The CDR3 coding sequence is TGTGCCACCAGCAGAGATCTGGCGGCTAACTATGGCTACACCTTC. V usage is TRBV15 and J usage is TRBJ1-2; D remains ambiguous. The CDR3 contains 15 residues. CDR1 LNHNV and CDR2 YYDKDF come from the germline V gene (reference sequence). Trimming removed 0 bases at V and 0 bases at J, with 8 bases between.

This rearrangement joins TRBV5-4 to TRBJ1-1; 10 bases are a match to TRBD1. V shed 4 bases and J 5 bases; nucleotides not matched to a gene: 5. Germline CDR1 and CDR2: SGHNT and YYREEE (reference sequence). There are 14 residues in the CDR3. As DNA, the CDR3 is TGTGCCAGCAGCGGGACAGGGGCTTGGACTGAAGCTTTCTTT. It specifies CASSGTGAWTEAFF.

The chain uses TRBV21-1 and TRBJ2-5; the table assigns TRBD2, which was not confirmed against the DNA. TRBV21-1 is a documented pseudogene. This CDR3 has 17 residues. CDR3 sequence: CASSKAVFTSGGETQYF. The CDR3 region has the DNA TGTGCCAGCAGCAAAGCTGTTTTCACCTCAGGAGGAGAGACCCAGTACTTC.

The rearrangement joins TRBV6-5 to TRBJ1-2, with D possibly being TRBD1 (5 bases). The V gene's germline CDR1 is MNHEY and CDR2 SVGAGI. The CDR3 is made up of 13 amino acids. Trimming cost V 7 bases and J 2 bases, with 11 bases left between them. The CDR3 sequence: CASTLDINYGYTF. CDR3 nucleotides: TGTGCCAGCACCCTGGACATCAACTATGGCTACACCTTC.

The chain has TRBV10-3 and TRBJ1-1, with D possibly being TRBD1 (6 bases). Trimming stripped 5 bases from V and 6 bases from J, with 16 bases between. The CDR3 is made up of 14 amino acids. Looked up from germline, CDR1 is ENHRY and CDR2 is SYGVKD. In nucleotides, the CDR3 is TGTGCCATCAGTCGGGGTCAGGGGTACGCTGAAGCTTTCTTT. It translates to CAISRGQGYAEAFF.

V usage is TRBV19 and J usage is TRBJ1-4, with 8 nucleotides matching TRBD1. The CDR3 spans 14 residues. Germline-derived CDR1 and CDR2 are LNHDA and SQIVND (reference sequence). J was trimmed by 9 bases and V by 5 bases; bases with no gene match: 8. DNA for the CDR3: TGTGCCAGTAGTTACAGGGGGTATCCGAAAAAACTGTTTTTT. Translating it yields CASSYRGYPKKLFF.